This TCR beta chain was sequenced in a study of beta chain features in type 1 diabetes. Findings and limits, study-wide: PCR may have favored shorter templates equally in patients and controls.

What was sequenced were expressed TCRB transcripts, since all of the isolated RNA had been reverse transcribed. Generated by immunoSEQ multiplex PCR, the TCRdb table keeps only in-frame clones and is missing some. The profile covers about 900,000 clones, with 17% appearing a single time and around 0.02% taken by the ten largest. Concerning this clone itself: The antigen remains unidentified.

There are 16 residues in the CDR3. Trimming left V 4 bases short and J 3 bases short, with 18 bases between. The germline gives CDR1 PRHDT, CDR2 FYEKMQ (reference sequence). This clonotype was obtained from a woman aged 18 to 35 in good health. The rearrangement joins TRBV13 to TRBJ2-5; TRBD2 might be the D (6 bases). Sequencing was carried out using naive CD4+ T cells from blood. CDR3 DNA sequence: TGTGCCAGCAGCTCTCAGCCGGGGGTTGGGAAAGAGACCCAGTACTTC. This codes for CASSSQPGVGKETQYF.